This T cell receptor beta chain appears in the sequencing data of a study of blood T cell repertoires in COVID-19. Across the whole study: Donors in the United States, Italy and Spain gave samples during acute or convalescent COVID-19.

Germline CDR1 and CDR2: SGHDT and YYEEEE. Trimming took 1 base from V and 3 from J, leaving 14 bases between them. The CDR3 length is 15 residues. Authors' processing steps: Amplifying reference gene primers gave estimates of nucleated cell counts. Only in-frame clones appear in the TCRdb table, and some are missing; sequencing was by immunoSEQ multiplex PCR. V and J calls and clone size come straight from that table; D and trimming were deduced from the DNA. This table has under 150,000 clones, approximately 90% appearing once. Study members were between about 18 and 90 years old and lived in around 24 US regions. Participants' own reports of clinical history determined their cohort assignment.

The sequence derives from a woman in her twenties or thirties with acute COVID-19. The sample comprised PBMCs or T cells enriched from blood (not recorded which). This sequence joins TRBV5-6 and TRBJ2-7, with D possibly matching TRBD2 (5 bases). CDR3 in DNA: TGTGCCAGCAGCTTGTTTGGACTGGGTTACTACGAGCAGTACTTC. This sequence encodes CASSLFGLGYYEQYF.